These 23 T cell receptor beta chains share one sample of origin, sequenced in a study of blood T cells in healthy people across ages. Through a sample-barcoded 5' primer and a J-beta primer mix, a second PCR was run for about 6 to 12 cycles. TCRdb analysed the 5' RACE reads with MiXCR anew, one entry per CDR3 protein. The sample lists fewer than 700,000 distinct CDR3 sequences, around 48% occurring once. The sample taken for sequencing was blood. Source of these receptors: a man at least 80 years old in good health.

The chain couples TRBV12-3 or TRBV12-4 to TRBJ2-1, with 8 bases fitting TRBD1. V lost 5 bases to trimming and J lost 8 bases; unmatched junction nucleotides: 8. CDR3 length equals 14 residues. The CDR3 spells CASSPWTGIDEQFF. For the CDR3, the DNA is TGTGCCAGCAGTCCTTGGACAGGGATCGATGAGCAGTTCTTC.

This clonotype was seen ten or more times. This chain connects TRBV6-6 to TRBJ2-5; the D call may be TRBD1 or TRBD2 (5 bases each). The germline V gene has CDR1 MNHNY and CDR2 SVGAGI (reference sequence). Trimming left V 4 bases short and J 5 bases short, with 20 bases between. This CDR3 region has 16 residues. Here the CDR3 DNA reads TGTGCCAGCAGTTCCCTCGGGGCGCGGGTTGGGGAGACCCAGTACTTC. It codes for CASSSLGARVGETQYF.

The chain joins TRBV5-1 to TRBJ2-5, with D perhaps assigned TRBD1 or TRBD2 (5 bases each). This CDR3 has 14 amino acids. The V end lost 4 bases, the J end lost 5 bases, and 15 bases lay between the germline ends. Germline V gene sequence: CDR1 SGHRS, CDR2 YFSETQ. CDR3 sequence (DNA): TGCGCCAGCAGCATCCCCCGGGACCCCGAGACCCAGTACTTC. This sequence encodes CASSIPRDPETQYF.

This clonotype turned up a few times. V is TRBV29-1 and J is TRBJ1-2; D is possibly TRBD1 (5 bases). V lost 3 bases to trimming and J lost 6 bases, with 23 bases between them. The CDR3 runs to 16 residues. Germline-derived CDR1 and CDR2 are SQVTM and ANQGSEA. In DNA form, the CDR3 reads TGCAGCGTTGACGGGACCGAGTCATCTCGGGGCCATGGCTACACCTTC. Translating gives CSVDGTESSRGHGYTF.

The rearrangement links TRBV7-2 to TRBJ1-2; D is uncertain. The CDR3 is 14 amino acids. Germline V CDR1 and CDR2: SGHTA, FQGNSA. Trimming left V 2 bases short and J 7 bases short, with 14 bases between. CDR3 loop: CASSLIDAGGGYTF. Here the CDR3 DNA reads TGTGCCAGCAGCTTAATAGATGCGGGAGGTGGCTACACCTTC.

V is TRBV28 and J is TRBJ2-5; the match to TRBD2 covers 11 bases. V shed 5 bases, J shed 11 bases, and the junction held 13 bases outside the gene matches. From germline, CDR1 is MDHEN and CDR2 SYDVKM. CDR3 size: 15 residues. The chain's CDR3 is CASSTRLAGLHGQYF. CDR3 DNA: TGTGCCAGCAGTACCCGACTAGCGGGACTTCATGGGCAGTACTTC.

J is TRBJ1-2 and V is TRBV6-6; perhaps TRBD1 as D (5 bases). The CDR3 is 14 residues long. Deletions cut 5 bases from V and 6 bases from J, with 16 bases between. The V gene's germline CDR1 is MNHNY and CDR2 SVGAGI (reference sequence). The CDR3 nucleotides read TGTGCCAGCAGTGCACCAGGGAGGCCCGATGGCTACACCTTC. Translating it yields CASSAPGRPDGYTF.

V gene TRBV28 combines with J gene TRBJ1-6, with TRBD1 matching over 7 bases. Germline-derived CDR1 and CDR2 are MDHEN and SYDVKM. V shed 4 bases and J 8 bases; nucleotides not matched to a gene: 5. This CDR3 has 14 residues. This CDR3 reads CASSSGGSYSPLHF. The CDR3 bases are TGTGCCAGCAGTTCAGGGGGTAGTTATTCACCCCTCCACTTT.

J is TRBJ2-1 and V is TRBV27, with 7 positions matching TRBD2. Matching the DNA end better, TRBJ2-7 makes the J call doubtful. In germline, CDR1 is MNHEY, CDR2 SMNVEV (reference sequence). This CDR3 contains 14 residues. The DNA of the CDR3 is TGTGCCAGCGGGAGGGATCTTACCTACAATGAGCAGTACTTC. Residues: CASGRDLTYNEQYF.

V and J are TRBV4-2 and TRBJ2-5; weak D call: TRBD1 (6 bases). This CDR3 has 16 residues. CDR1 LGHNA and CDR2 YNFKEQ come from the germline V gene. Trimming left V 1 base short and J 3 bases short, with 15 bases between. The CDR3 nucleotides read TGTGCCAGCAGCCAAGGTCTCGGACAGACAGAAGAGACCCAGTACTTC. Translation gives CASSQGLGQTEETQYF.

The chain employs TRBV7-2 and TRBJ1-4, with D hard to call. Trimming shortened V by 2 bases and J by 3 bases, and 10 bases separated the two germline ends. Germline V CDR1 and CDR2: SGHTA, FQGNSA. CDR3 length equals 15 residues. In nucleotides, the CDR3 is TGTGCCAGCAGCTTAAAAGGGCGCCCTAATGAAAAACTGTTTTTT. This sequence encodes CASSLKGRPNEKLFF. The whole variable domain, remainder taken from reference TRBV7-2 and TRBJ1-4, is GAGVSQSPSNKVTEKGKDVELRCDPISGHTALYWYRQSLGQGLEFLIYFQGNSAPDKSGLPSDRFSAERTGGSVSTLTIQRTQQEDSAVYLCASSLKGRPNEKLFFGSGTQLSVL.

As for this clonotype: One junction end disagrees with the germline gene, perhaps due to a read error. The CDR3 spells CAGSLRLARRYNEQFF. Here the CDR3 DNA reads TGTGCCGGCAGTTTAAGGCTAGCCAGAAGGTACAATGAGCAGTTCTTC. The chain is built from TRBV28 and TRBJ2-1, with TRBD2 as a possible D gene (5 bases). The CDR3 is 16 residues long. Per germline, CDR1 MDHEN and CDR2 SYDVKM.

The J gene is TRBJ2-2, the V gene TRBV20-1; 11 nucleotides line up with TRBD1. The germline V gene encodes CDR1 DFQATT and CDR2 SNEGSKA (reference sequence). This CDR3 has 14 amino acids. V dropped 1 base and J dropped 6; count of bases not matched to a gene: 1. The CDR3 is CSARAGQGAGELFF. The CDR3 nucleotides are TGCAGTGCTAGAGCGGGACAGGGGGCCGGGGAGCTGTTTTTT.

The chain couples TRBV5-1 to TRBJ1-6; TRBD1 is a possible D gene (5 bases). The CDR3 is 13 residues long. The germline CDR1 and CDR2 sequences are SGHRS and YFSETQ. V lost 0 bases, J lost 10 bases, and 8 bases lay in between. CDR3 in amino acids: CASSLAGLSPLHF. DNA of the CDR3: TGCGCCAGCAGCTTGGCAGGGCTCTCACCCCTCCACTTT.

In its sample, this clonotype was seen a few times. The CDR3 DNA sequence: TGTGCCAGCAGCTCCCGGGACATAGCAGGCTACACCTTC. Protein product: CASSSRDIAGYTF. The chain couples TRBV7-9 to TRBJ1-2; D is possibly TRBD1 (6 bases). V shed 4 bases and J shed 8 bases, with 14 bases lying between them. In germline, CDR1 is SEHNR, CDR2 FQNEAQ (reference sequence). CDR3 size: 13 residues.

CDR3 DNA: TGTGCCAGCAGCTTAACCGACAGAAACTACGAGCAGTACTTC. This translates into CASSLTDRNYEQYF. The V and J genes are TRBV11-1 and TRBJ2-7, with D perhaps matching TRBD1 (5 bases). This CDR3 is 14 amino acids long. Germline V gene lookup returns CDR1 SGHAT and CDR2 FQDESV (reference sequence). The V and J ends lost 2 bases and 3 bases respectively, with 11 bases between them. Complete variable domain (other parts from reference TRBV11-1 and TRBJ2-7): EAEVAQSPRYKITEKSQAVAFWCDPISGHATLYWYRQILGQGPELLVQFQDESVVDDSQLPKDRFSAERLKGVDSTLKIQPAELGDSAMYLCASSLTDRNYEQYFGPGTRLTVT.

This clonotype was observed a few times. This chain links TRBV20-1 with TRBJ2-3, with D maybe TRBD1 (6 bases). Germline V gives CDR1 DFQATT, CDR2 SNEGSKA (reference sequence). This CDR3 is 15 amino acids long. V lost 2 bases and J 0 bases, leaving 12 bases between the germline ends. The CDR3 nucleotides read TGCAGTGCTAGATTACCGGGACAAAGCACAGATACGCAGTATTTT. Translation: CSARLPGQSTDTQYF.

This clonotype was observed a handful of times. The chain has TRBV20-1 and TRBJ2-3, with 9 bases lining up with TRBD2. This CDR3 is 17 amino acids long. Germline trimming cut 4 bases from V and 1 base from J; bases unmatched to any gene: 12. Germline V gene lookup returns CDR1 DFQATT and CDR2 SNEGSKA (reference sequence). The CDR3 DNA reads as TGCAGTGCTACCCGCCCCGGGACTAGCATTGGCACAGATACGCAGTATTTT. Amino acid sequence: CSATRPGTSIGTDTQYF.

The J gene is TRBJ2-1, the V gene TRBV12-3 or TRBV12-4, with 7 bases fitting TRBD2. The CDR3 has 16 amino acids. V lost 6 bases, J lost 2 bases, and 10 bases stayed unmatched. The CDR3 loop reads CASSHPTGGTYNEQFF. The DNA of the CDR3 is TGTGCCAGCAGCCACCCTACGGGGGGAACCTACAATGAGCAGTTCTTC.

This clonotype was seen a single time. The chain combines TRBV6-6 with TRBJ2-1; TRBD2 aligns across 8 bases. Per the germline V gene, CDR1 is MNHNY and CDR2 is SVGAGI (reference sequence). This CDR3 comprises 16 residues. J lost 5 bases, V lost 0 bases, and 6 bases had no gene match. CDR3 DNA sequence: TGTGCCAGCAGTTACTCCGGGGGGGGCGCGAACAATGAGCAGTTCTTC. Translated: CASSYSGGGANNEQFF.

V is TRBV9 and J is TRBJ2-7; D may correspond to TRBD1 or TRBD2 (5 bases each). CDR1 is SGDLS, CDR2 YYNGEE, per germline. With 0 bases removed from V and 3 bases from J, the gap between germline ends came to 16 bases. The CDR3 covers 16 residues. In DNA form, the CDR3 reads TGTGCCAGCAGCGTAGGGGGGACGGGGCTAATCTACGAGCAGTACTTC. Translated: CASSVGGTGLIYEQYF.

This clonotype was picked up a small number of times. The V gene is TRBV5-1, the J gene TRBJ2-7, with 16 bases fitting TRBD2. The CDR3 totals 15 residues. Trimming cost V 8 bases and J 3 bases; bases outside gene matches: 5. Germline V lookup: CDR1 SGHRS, CDR2 YFSETQ. The DNA of the CDR3 is TGCGCCAGTACCGGGACTAGCGGGAGGGGCTACGAGCAGTACTTC. It specifies CASTGTSGRGYEQYF.

The chain couples TRBV24-1 to TRBJ1-4, with D perhaps TRBD1 (5 bases). Germline V lookup: CDR1 KGHDR, CDR2 SFDVKD. V was cut by 4 bases and J by 7 bases, with 15 bases left in between. There are 15 residues in the CDR3. The CDR3 loop reads CATSEAGSGGEKLFF. The CDR3 DNA is TGTGCCACCAGTGAGGCAGGGTCTGGTGGTGAAAAACTGTTTTTT.